This TCR beta chain was identified during a study of Graves' ophthalmopathy and Graves' hyperthyroidism. PBMCs stemmed from around 10 ml of fresh peripheral blood. V lost 7 bases, J lost 1 base, and 4 bases stayed unmatched. From germline, CDR1 is MNHNY and CDR2 SVGAGI (reference sequence). The CDR3 runs 16 residues. General study points: A model of 13 signatures distinguished ophthalmopathy from stable hyperthyroidism at around 90% sensitivity and 70% to 84% specificity.

Worth noting for this clonotype: Its antigen is as yet unknown.

Amplification of TCR beta CDR3 regions used RNA transcripts. HTBI-primed RT-PCR formed the first round, and a multiplex PCR formed the second. MiXCR, applied by TCRdb to the multiplex PCR reads, yields one record per CDR3 protein. The sample carries 740,000 or so distinct CDR3 sequences, roughly two fifths recorded once. The sample was peripheral blood. The gene calls are TRBV6-6 and TRBJ1-6, with 10 bases identical to TRBD1. The receptor comes from an adult man with Graves' ophthalmopathy. CDR3 coding DNA: TGTGCCAGCAAGCGGGGACAGGGGTCCTATAATTCACCCCTCCACTTT. Residues: CASKRGQGSYNSPLHF.